These 20 T cell receptor beta chains share one sample of origin, sequenced in a study of technical replicates of blood from a handful of donors. Clones were read by immunoSEQ multiplex PCR, and TCRdb kept only the in-frame ones, dropping some. The profile shows about 85,000 clones, around 94% of them singletons. The sequenced material came from T cells isolated from PBMCs. Every receptor here comes from a human donor in good health.

The chain links TRBV6-5 to TRBJ1-4; D perhaps matches TRBD1 (5 bases). Trimming shortened V by 4 bases and J by 4 bases, and 13 bases separated the two germline ends. The CDR3 extends over 15 amino acids. Germline V gene lookup returns CDR1 MNHEY and CDR2 SVGAGI. The CDR3 nucleotides read TGTGCCAGCAGTTTCGACGGGGGAAATAATGAAAAACTGTTTTTT. Its translation: CASSFDGGNNEKLFF.

The chain has TRBV4-1 and TRBJ1-3; D is unclear. Germline-derived CDR1 and CDR2 are MGHRA and YSYEKL. Deletions cut 1 base from V and 6 bases from J, with 13 bases between. The length of the CDR3 is 15 residues. The CDR3 spells CASSQVAGLPNTIYF. The CDR3 DNA reads as TGCGCCAGCAGCCAAGTGGCAGGCCTGCCAAACACCATATATTTT.

The genes are TRBV7-9 and TRBJ2-5; D possibly corresponds to TRBD2 (7 bases). CDR3 length: 15 residues. Germline V gene data show CDR1 as SEHNR and CDR2 as FQNEAQ (reference sequence). With 4 bases removed from V and 5 bases from J, the gap between germline ends came to 17 bases. The CDR3 loop reads CASSSPKGGSETQYF. The CDR3 DNA sequence: TGTGCCAGCAGCTCACCAAAGGGGGGGAGTGAGACCCAGTACTTC.

The chain carries TRBV25-1 and TRBJ2-7; weak D call: TRBD1 (6 bases). There are 13 residues in the CDR3. Germline loops: CDR1 MGHDK, CDR2 SYGVNS. V was pared by 1 base and J by 6 bases, with 10 bases between. The CDR3 sequence is CASSESAGVEQYF. CDR3 DNA: TGTGCCAGCAGTGAATCCGCAGGGGTCGAGCAGTACTTC.

The chain is built from TRBV10-3 and TRBJ2-5; 7 bases are shared with TRBD2. J was trimmed by 5 bases and V by 3 bases; bases with no gene match: 12. The CDR3 consists of 16 residues. Germline V gene sequence: CDR1 ENHRY, CDR2 SYGVKD. The CDR3 protein is CAISDFSGNLVETQYF. CDR3 bases: TGTGCCATCAGTGATTTCAGCGGGAACTTGGTGGAGACCCAGTACTTC.

The table lists this clone with a few counts. V is TRBV5-1 and J is TRBJ1-1; D unresolved. Germline CDR1 and CDR2: SGHRS and YFSETQ. V lost 4 bases and J 4 bases, leaving 20 bases between the germline ends. CDR3 length: 16 residues. The CDR3, as DNA: TGCGCCAGCAGCCCGACCGGAGGCATAGCAGGCACTGAAGCTTTCTTT. Encoded protein: CASSPTGGIAGTEAFF.

V usage is TRBV7-9 and J usage is TRBJ2-7; 9 bases match TRBD2. The V and J ends lost 3 bases and 2 bases, in that order; junction bases with no gene match: 8. The CDR3 loop spans 16 amino acids. Germline V lookup: CDR1 SEHNR, CDR2 FQNEAQ (reference sequence). The CDR3 reads CASSFSASGAAYEQYF. The CDR3 bases are TGTGCCAGCAGCTTCTCGGCTAGCGGGGCCGCCTACGAGCAGTACTTC.

The rearrangement joins TRBV6-4 to TRBJ1-3; D gene unclear. V was trimmed by 5 bases and J by 10 bases, leaving 15 bases between them. The length of the CDR3 is 13 residues. CDR1 is MRHNA and CDR2 is SNTAGT in the germline V gene. CDR3 DNA: TGTGCCAGCAGTCCAACCGAGGGTAGTACCATATATTTT. It is translated as CASSPTEGSTIYF.

The rearrangement links TRBV29-1 to TRBJ2-1, with a tentative D call TRBD2 (7 bases). V shed 3 bases and J shed 4 bases, with 13 bases lying between them. Germline CDR1 SQVTM, CDR2 ANQGSEA. The CDR3 spans 14 residues. The CDR3 DNA reads as TGCAGCGTTGACGAGGGGGGGTATTACAATGAGCAGTTCTTC. Its translation: CSVDEGGYYNEQFF.

The rearrangement uses TRBV7-9 and TRBJ1-4, with TRBD1 identical over 7 bases. CDR3 length equals 14 residues. V shed 5 bases, J shed 5 bases, and the junction held 5 bases outside the gene matches. In germline, CDR1 is SEHNR, CDR2 FQNEAQ (reference sequence). Here the CDR3 DNA reads TGTGCCAGCAGCCAACAGGGGATCAATGAAAAACTGTTTTTT. It yields the protein CASSQQGINEKLFF.

This clone occurred once. The rearrangement links TRBV29-1 to TRBJ2-7, with TRBD2 matching 7 bases. With 0 bases clipped from V and 7 bases from J, the junction kept 9 bases outside the gene matches. The CDR3 runs to 14 residues. CDR1 SQVTM and CDR2 ANQGSEA come from the germline V gene. CDR3 bases: TGCAGCGTTGAAGACAACTCCGTGGGGGGGGAGCAGTACTTC. It specifies CSVEDNSVGGEQYF.

The chain joins TRBV2 to TRBJ2-6, with 7 bases lining up with TRBD1. The CDR3 runs to 15 residues. With V trimmed by 9 bases and J by 0 bases, 5 bases remained unmatched. The germline V gene has CDR1 SNHLY and CDR2 FYNNEI. The CDR3 DNA reads TGTGCCAGGACGGGACAGAGCTCTGGGGCCAACGTCCTGACTTTC. Translating gives CARTGQSSGANVLTF. Drawing the rest from reference TRBV2 and TRBJ2-6, the complete variable domain is EPEVTQTPSHQVTQMGQEVILRCVPISNHLYFYWYRQILGQKVEFLVSFYNNEISEKSEIFDDQFSVERPDGSNFTLKIRSTKLEDSAMYFCARTGQSSGANVLTFGAGSRLTVL.

This rearrangement joins TRBV11-3 to TRBJ2-7; 8 bases map to TRBD2. CDR1 is SGHNT and CDR2 is YENEEA in the germline V gene. After removal of 5 bases from V and 5 bases from J, the junction contained 11 bases not matched to a gene. There are 15 residues in the CDR3. The CDR3 loop is CASSHSGKRGNEQYF. Written as DNA, the CDR3 is TGTGCCAGCAGCCATAGCGGGAAAAGAGGGAACGAGCAGTACTTC.

V usage is TRBV4-2 and J usage is TRBJ2-6, with D unresolved. V lost 5 bases to trimming and J lost 4 bases, with 6 bases between them. The CDR3 is made up of 13 amino acids. From germline, CDR1 is LGHNA and CDR2 YNFKEQ. CDR3: CASSWPGANVLTF. CDR3 nucleotides: TGTGCCAGCAGCTGGCCGGGGGCCAACGTCCTGACTTTC.

V usage is TRBV6-1 and J usage is TRBJ1-5; D not certain. The CDR3 length is 11 residues. V lost 3 bases to trimming and J lost 9 bases, with 6 bases between them. In germline, CDR1 is MNHNS, CDR2 SASEGT. Here the CDR3 reads CASSEFRPQHF. CDR3 bases: TGTGCCAGCAGTGAGTTCCGGCCCCAGCATTTT.

V and J are TRBV5-1 and TRBJ2-2, with TRBD2 matching 9 bases. The V segment lost 4 bases and the J segment 0 bases; nucleotides outside the gene matches: 4. Germline loops: CDR1 SGHRS, CDR2 YFSETQ. The CDR3 has 16 amino acids. The CDR3 coding sequence is TGCGCCAGCAGCGGGCTAGCGGGGCCGAACACCGGGGAGCTGTTTTTT. Its protein is CASSGLAGPNTGELFF.

The chain couples TRBV11-3 to TRBJ1-1; 7 bases are a match to TRBD1. This CDR3 region has 14 residues. The V gene's germline CDR1 is SGHNT and CDR2 YENEEA. V lost 5 bases to trimming and J lost 5 bases; unmatched junction nucleotides: 8. DNA of the CDR3: TGTGCCAGCAGCCCCCAGGGGGAAGGGACTGAAGCTTTCTTT. Translated: CASSPQGEGTEAFF.

The CDR3 sequence: CASSLRGGSPLHF. CDR3 DNA: TGTGCCAGTAGTCTTAGAGGGGGTTCACCCCTCCACTTT. This rearrangement joins TRBV19 to TRBJ1-6; weak D call: TRBD1 (6 bases). The CDR3 extends over 13 amino acids. V lost 5 bases, J lost 9 bases, and 11 bases lay in between. CDR1 LNHDA and CDR2 SQIVND come from the germline V gene (reference sequence).

The chain employs TRBV7-6 and TRBJ2-5, with D unclear. The CDR3 consists of 11 residues. V shed 5 bases and J shed 3 bases, with 4 bases lying between them. Per germline, CDR1 SGHVS and CDR2 FNYEAQ. CDR3 in DNA: TGTGCCAGCAGCCTAAAAGAGACCCAGTACTTC. It is translated as CASSLKETQYF.

This chain connects TRBV2 to TRBJ2-5, with TRBD1 matching over 8 bases. The V and J ends lost 7 bases and 2 bases, in that order; junction bases with no gene match: 6. CDR3 length: 14 residues. CDR1 SNHLY and CDR2 FYNNEI come from the germline V gene. CDR3 bases: TGTGCCAGCACCTCGAGACAGGGGCAAGAGACCCAGTACTTC. Its translation: CASTSRQGQETQYF.